Each of the 9 T cell receptor beta chains below was sequenced from the same sample in a study of T cell responses to AZD1222 COVID-19 vaccine. Clones were sequenced by immunoSEQ multiplex PCR, and TCRdb holds only the in-frame ones, with some missing. The table records approximately 100,000 clones, about 90% of them present only once. The sample was peripheral blood, taken on day 0 of AZD1222 vaccination. The source is an adult in good health.

The chain is built from TRBV27 and TRBJ1-4, with D possibly TRBD1 on 5 matching bases. Germline-derived CDR1 and CDR2 are MNHEY and SMNVEV (reference sequence). This CDR3 region has 14 residues. V was clipped by 3 bases and J by 2 bases, with 7 bases between them. CDR3: CASSFRVTNEKLFF. Here the CDR3 DNA reads TGTGCCAGCAGTTTCAGGGTTACTAATGAAAAACTGTTTTTT.

CDR3 bases: TGTGCCAGCGGCCCAGGGGACTATTCCTACGAGCAGTACTTC. Its protein product is CASGPGDYSYEQYF. The V gene is TRBV9, the J gene TRBJ2-7; possible D gene TRBD2, 7 bases. CDR3 size: 14 residues. CDR1 is SGDLS and CDR2 is YYNGEE in the germline V gene. V was clipped by 7 bases and J by 1 base, with 15 bases between them. Variable domain in full (rest from reference TRBV9 and TRBJ2-7): DSGVTQTPKHLITATGQRVTLRCSPRSGDLSVYWYQQSLDQGLQFLIQYYNGEERAKGNILERFSAQQFPDLHSELNLSSLELGDSALYFCASGPGDYSYEQYFGPGTRLTVT.

The chain recombines TRBV6-1 with TRBJ1-5, with D maybe TRBD1 (6 bases). V shed 2 bases and J shed 7 bases, with 18 bases lying between them. CDR3 length: 16 amino acids. Germline values: CDR1 MNHNS, CDR2 SASEGT. As DNA, the CDR3 is TGTGCCAGCAGTGAATTACCGGCGGGGGCCGGGCAGCCCCAGCATTTT. Amino acids: CASSELPAGAGQPQHF.

V and J are TRBV12-3 or TRBV12-4 and TRBJ2-7; TRBD2 matches at 7 bases. CDR3 size: 12 residues. The V segment lost 4 bases and the J segment 6 bases; nucleotides outside the gene matches: 3. The chain's CDR3 is CASSWGGIEQYF. The CDR3 nucleotides are TGTGCCAGCAGTTGGGGGGGGATCGAGCAGTACTTC.

The V and J genes are TRBV19 and TRBJ2-6; no reliable D call. Trimming left V 1 base short and J 0 bases short, with 7 bases between. The CDR3 is 16 amino acids. Germline V CDR1 and CDR2: LNHDA, SQIVND (reference sequence). CDR3 in DNA: TGTGCCAGTAGTATAGCTGTCCTCTCTGGGGCCAACGTCCTGACTTTC. Its protein product is CASSIAVLSGANVLTF.

The rearrangement links TRBV10-3 to TRBJ2-1; 9 nucleotides agree with TRBD1. Germline assignment: CDR1 ENHRY and CDR2 SYGVKD. This CDR3 has 13 amino acids. After removal of 8 bases from V and 5 bases from J, the junction contained 4 bases not matched to a gene. The CDR3 DNA sequence: TGTGCCATCCGGGACAGGGTGGACAATGAGCAGTTCTTC. Its protein is CAIRDRVDNEQFF.

The rearrangement joins TRBV3-1 (or the pseudogene TRBV3-2) to TRBJ2-2; 11 bases map to TRBD2. The J segment lost 6 bases and the V segment lost 1 base, leaving 7 bases of the junction unmatched. Germline-derived CDR1 and CDR2 are LGHDT and YNNKEL (reference sequence). CDR3 length equals 17 residues. CDR3 nucleotides: TGTGCCAGCAGCCAAGGAATAGCGGGAGGGCTGGCCGGGGAGCTGTTTTTT. It translates to CASSQGIAGGLAGELFF.

V is TRBV4-2 and J is TRBJ2-3; the D gene could be TRBD1 or TRBD2 (6 bases each). The V end was cut by 0 bases, the J end by 0 bases, with 13 bases between. Germline-derived CDR1 and CDR2 are LGHNA and YNFKEQ. The CDR3 has 17 amino acids. This CDR3 is CASSQEPSGASTDTQYF. The DNA of the CDR3 is TGTGCCAGCAGCCAAGAACCGTCGGGGGCGAGCACAGATACGCAGTATTTT.

The chain combines TRBV3-1 (or the pseudogene TRBV3-2) with TRBJ1-3; D may be TRBD1 (6 bases). This CDR3 has 17 residues. Trimming took 0 bases from V and 3 from J, leaving 15 bases between them. Germline V gene data show CDR1 as LGHDT and CDR2 as YNNKEL (reference sequence). CDR3 loop: CASSQDPDRMVGNTIYF. CDR3 nucleotides: TGTGCCAGCAGCCAAGACCCTGACAGGATGGTTGGAAACACCATATATTTT.